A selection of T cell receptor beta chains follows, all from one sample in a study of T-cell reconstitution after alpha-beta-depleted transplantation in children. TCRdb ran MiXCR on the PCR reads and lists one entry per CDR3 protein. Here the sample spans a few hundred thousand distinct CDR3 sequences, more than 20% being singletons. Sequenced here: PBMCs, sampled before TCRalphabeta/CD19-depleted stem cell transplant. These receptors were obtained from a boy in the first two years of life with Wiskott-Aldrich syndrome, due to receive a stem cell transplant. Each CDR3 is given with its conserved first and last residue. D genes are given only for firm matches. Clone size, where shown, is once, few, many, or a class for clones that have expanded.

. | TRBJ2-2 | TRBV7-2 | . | TGTGCCAGCAGCGTAAACCAGGTTCGGGAGCTGTTTTTT | CASSVNQVRELFF
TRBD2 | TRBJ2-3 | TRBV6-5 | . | TGTGCCAGCAGTTACATAGCGGGGACCACAGATACGCAGTATTTT | CASSYIAGTTDTQYF
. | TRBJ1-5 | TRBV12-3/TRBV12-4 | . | TGTGCCAGCAGTTTAGTCAGGGCAAGCAATCAGCCCCAGCATTTT | CASSLVRASNQPQHF
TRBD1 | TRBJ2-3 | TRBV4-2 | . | TGTGCCAGCACTAAGGGGGCTATCACAGATACGCAGTATTTT | CASTKGAITDTQYF
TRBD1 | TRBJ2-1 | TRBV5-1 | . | TGTGCCAGCAGCTTAGTACAGGGGAGCTACAATGAGCAGTTCTTC | CASSLVQGSYNEQFF
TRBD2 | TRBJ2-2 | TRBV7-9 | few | TGTGCCAGCAGGCCCCTTAGCGGGAAGAACACCGGGGAGCTGTTTTTT | CASRPLSGKNTGELFF
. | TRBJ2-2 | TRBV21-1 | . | TGTGCCAGCAGCAAAGCGCCGAAGGTGAACACCGGGGAGCTGTTTTTT | CASSKAPKVNTGELFF
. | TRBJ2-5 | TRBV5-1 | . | TGCGCCAGCAGCTTGGGTGGCGGGTCGGCCACAAAGACCCAGTACTTC | CASSLGGGSATKTQYF
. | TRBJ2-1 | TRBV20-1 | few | TGCAGTGCTAGGAGGGGTGAGCAGTTCTTC | CSARRGEQFF
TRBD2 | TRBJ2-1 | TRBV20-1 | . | TGCAGTGCTAGTTTACTAGCGGGGGGTGAGCAGTTCTTC | CSASLLAGGEQFF
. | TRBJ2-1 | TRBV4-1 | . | TGCGCCAGCAGCCAAGTTTGCTGGAGGGACGAATCCAATGAGCAGTTCTTC | CASSQVCWRDESNEQFF
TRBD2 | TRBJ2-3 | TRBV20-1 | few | TGCAGTGCTAGAGCCAAGCGGACTAGCGCCACAGATACGCAGTATTTT | CSARAKRTSATDTQYF
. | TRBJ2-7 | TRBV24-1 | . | TGTGCCACCAGTGCATGGGGCGGGAATGCGCAGTACTTC | CATSAWGGNAQYF
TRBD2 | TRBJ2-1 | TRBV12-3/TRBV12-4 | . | TGTGCCAGCAGTGCGCCCCTTTTACTAGCGGGTGTTGAGCAGTTCTTC | CASSAPLLLAGVEQFF
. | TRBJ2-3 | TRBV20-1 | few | TGCAGTGCTAGAGACTGGAGCACAGATACGCAGTATTTT | CSARDWSTDTQYF
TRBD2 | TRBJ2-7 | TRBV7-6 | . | TGTGCCAGCAGCTTCCTCGCGGGAGCCTCAGGAGAGCAGTACTTC | CASSFLAGASGEQYF
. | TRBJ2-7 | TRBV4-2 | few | TGTGCCAGCAGCCAAGGTTTAGGGACGCCGGAGGGAGAGCAGTACTTC | CASSQGLGTPEGEQYF
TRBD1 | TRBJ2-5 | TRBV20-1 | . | TGCAGTGCTAGAAAACCGGGACAGCAAGAGACCCAGTACTTC | CSARKPGQQETQYF
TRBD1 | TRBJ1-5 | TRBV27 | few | TGTGCCAGCAGTTTGTCCGTCGGGACAGGGGGGAATCAGCCCCAGCATTTT | CASSLSVGTGGNQPQHF
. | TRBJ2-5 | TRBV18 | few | TGTGCCAGCTCACCAATGAATATACAAGAGACCCAGTACTTC | CASSPMNIQETQYF
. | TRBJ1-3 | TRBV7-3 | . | TGTGCCAGCAGCTTAAATATGGGAAACACCATATATTTT | CASSLNMGNTIYF
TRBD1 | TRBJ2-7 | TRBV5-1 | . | TGCGCCAGCAGCTTGCAGGGGGCCCTCTCCTACGAGCAGTACTTC | CASSLQGALSYEQYF
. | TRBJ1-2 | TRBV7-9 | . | TGTGCCAGCGAGCGGGGGGCAGGCGATTTCTATGGCTACACCTTC | CASERGAGDFYGYTF
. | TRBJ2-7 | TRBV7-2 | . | TGTGCCAGCAGCTTAGAAGAAGGGCGGTGGTCCTACGAGCAGTACTTC | CASSLEEGRWSYEQYF
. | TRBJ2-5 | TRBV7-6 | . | TGTGCCAGCAGCTTAGGGGCGCTAGCTGGGACCCAGTACTTC | CASSLGALAGTQYF
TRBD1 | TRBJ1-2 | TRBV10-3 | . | TGTGCCACGATACCGGGACAGGGGACGGGCTATGGCTACACCTTC | CATIPGQGTGYGYTF
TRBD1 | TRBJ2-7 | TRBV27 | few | TGTGCCAGCAGTTTAAGGGGGACAGGGCACTCCTACGAGCAGTACTTC | CASSLRGTGHSYEQYF
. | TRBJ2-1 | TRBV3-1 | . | TGTGCCAGCAGCTCGCCAAATATAGGCAATGAGCAGTTCTTC | CASSSPNIGNEQFF
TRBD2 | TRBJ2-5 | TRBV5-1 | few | TGCGCCAGCAGCGCAGCTCTAGCGGTAGAGACCCAGTACTTC | CASSAALAVETQYF
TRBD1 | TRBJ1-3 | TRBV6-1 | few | TGTGCCAGCAGTCTCGGGACAGGGAACACCATATATTTT | CASSLGTGNTIYF
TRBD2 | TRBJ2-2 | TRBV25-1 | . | TGTGCCAGCAGTGAATTCCCGGGAGGGGGAACCGGGGAGCTGTTTTTT | CASSEFPGGGTGELFF
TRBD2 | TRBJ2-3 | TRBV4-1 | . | TGCGCCAGCAGCCACCAAGCGGGAGGGCCTCAGGCAGATACGCAGTATTTT | CASSHQAGGPQADTQYF
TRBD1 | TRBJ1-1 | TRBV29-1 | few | TGCAGCGCCCGGGGCGACAGGGTCACTGAAGCTTTCTTT | CSARGDRVTEAFF
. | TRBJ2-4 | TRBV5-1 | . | TGCGCCAGCAGCAGTCGGGACCTCCCCCTAGCCAAAAACATTCAGTACTTC | CASSSRDLPLAKNIQYF
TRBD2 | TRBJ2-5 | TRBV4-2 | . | TGTGCCAGCAGCCAAGACGTTGGGACTAGCGGACAAGAGACCCAGTACTTC | CASSQDVGTSGQETQYF
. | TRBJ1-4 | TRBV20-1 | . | TGCAGTGCTAGAGATTTGACCGGAACTAATGAAAAACTGTTTTTT | CSARDLTGTNEKLFF
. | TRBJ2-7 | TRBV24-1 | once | TGTGCCACCAGTAGCGGACACTCGGCCTACGAGCAGTACTTC | CATSSGHSAYEQYF
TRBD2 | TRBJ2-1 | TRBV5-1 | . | TGCGCCAGCAGCTCAGGACTAGCGGGAGGTCTTGAGCAGTTCTTC | CASSSGLAGGLEQFF
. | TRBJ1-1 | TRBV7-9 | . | TGTGCCAGCAGCTCGGCAGGTACCACTGAAGCTCTCTTT | CASSSAGTTEALF
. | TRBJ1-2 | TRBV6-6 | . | TGTGCCAGCAGTTATCAGGGCGGCTACACCTTC | CASSYQGGYTF
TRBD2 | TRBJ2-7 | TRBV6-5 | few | TGTGCCAGCAGTTTCCGGCCAGCGGGATTACAATCCTACGAGCAGTACTTC | CASSFRPAGLQSYEQYF
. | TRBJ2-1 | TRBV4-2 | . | TGTGCCAGCAGCCAAGAAGGTGAGCAGTTCTTC | CASSQEGEQFF
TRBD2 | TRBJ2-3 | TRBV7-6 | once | TGTGCCAGCAGCTTAATTACTAGCGGGAGGACAGATACGCAGTATTTT | CASSLITSGRTDTQYF
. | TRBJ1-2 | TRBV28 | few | TGTGCCAGCAGTACCGTTGGGGGCAAAGCTAACTATGGCTACACCTTC | CASSTVGGKANYGYTF
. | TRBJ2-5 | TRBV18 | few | TGTGCCAGCTCACCTAAAAGGGCTACTCAAGAGACCCAGTACTTC | CASSPKRATQETQYF
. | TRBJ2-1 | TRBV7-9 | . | TGTGCCAGCAGCTCCTTCCCTAGGTACAATGAGCAGTTCTTC | CASSSFPRYNEQFF
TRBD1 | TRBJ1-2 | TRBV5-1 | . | TGCGCCAGCAGCTTAAATGGACAGGGGGCGAAGGGCTACACCTTC | CASSLNGQGAKGYTF
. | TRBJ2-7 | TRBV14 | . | TGTGCCAGCAGCTTAAAAGCCGGGACTGAGATCTACGAGCAGTACTTC | CASSLKAGTEIYEQYF
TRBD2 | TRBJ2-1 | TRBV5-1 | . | TGCGCCAGCAGCAAAGGACTAGTGCCAGACAATGAGCAGTTCTTC | CASSKGLVPDNEQFF
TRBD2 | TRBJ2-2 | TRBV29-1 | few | TGCAGCGTTAGAGCGGGAGGGAATGCGAACACCGGGGAGCTGTTTTTT | CSVRAGGNANTGELFF
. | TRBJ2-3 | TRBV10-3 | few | TGTGCCATCAGTGTAGGAGGTGGCACAGATACGCAGTATTTT | CAISVGGGTDTQYF
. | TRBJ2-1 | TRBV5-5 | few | TGTGCCAGCAGCTTGGAGGTAGCAATCTCCTACAATGAGCAGTTCTTC | CASSLEVAISYNEQFF
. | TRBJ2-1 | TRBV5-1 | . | TGCGCCAGCAGAAAACGAAGCAGTGACAATGAGCAGTTCTTC | CASRKRSSDNEQFF
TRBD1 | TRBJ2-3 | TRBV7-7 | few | TGTGCCAGCGCAAGAGGGGGCGCCTCAGATACGCAGTATTTT | CASARGGASDTQYF
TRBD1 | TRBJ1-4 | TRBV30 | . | TGTGCCTGGAGTCCCCTATCGACAGGGCAATTGAGAAAACTGTTTTTT | CAWSPLSTGQLRKLFF